This TCR beta chain appears in the sequencing data of a study of T-cell memory formation after mild COVID-19. Note on this clonotype: Relative to the germline gene, one junction end is altered; a read error may explain this.

One entry per CDR3 protein, called by TCRdb with MiXCR from the 5' RACE reads. The sample carries about 210,000 distinct CDR3 sequences, around 30% recorded once. The source material was PBMCs or a T cell subset sorted from them (not recorded which). This receptor was taken from an adult woman who had mild COVID-19 (a few samples of this study predate the infection). Cell type and time point are not known.

The CDR3 DNA reads as TGCAGTGCTCCGTCCAATTCCTTC. It is translated as CSAPSNSF. This chain joins TRBV20-1 and TRBJ2-7; no reliable D call. The germline V gene encodes CDR1 DFQATT and CDR2 SNEGSKA (reference sequence). This CDR3 region has 8 residues.